A single sample is the source of the 18 T cell receptor beta chains below, sequenced in a study of shared clonotypes between healthy human individuals. Libraries were prepared by immunoSEQ multiplex PCR; TCRdb keeps only in-frame clonotypes and omits some of them. Found here are roughly 500,000 clones, approximately 82% of them singletons; the top ten hold more than 10%. What was sequenced was PBMCs. The source of these receptors is a woman aged 35 to 49 in good health. Some clones in this sample may be carry-over from other donors' samples.

The chain joins TRBV2 to TRBJ1-2; D is unclear. Germline CDR1 reads SNHLY; CDR2 reads FYNNEI. V shed 8 bases and J shed 8 bases, with 15 bases lying between them. CDR3 length: 12 residues. The DNA of the CDR3 is TGTGCCAGCGCCCTGGGGAGTTTCGGCTACACCTTC. It yields the protein CASALGSFGYTF. Drawing the rest from reference TRBV2 and TRBJ1-2, the complete variable domain is EPEVTQTPSHQVTQMGQEVILRCVPISNHLYFYWYRQILGQKVEFLVSFYNNEISEKSEIFDDQFSVERPDGSNFTLKIRSTKLEDSAMYFCASALGSFGYTFGSGTRLTVV.

The rearrangement links TRBV27 to TRBJ2-7; possibly TRBD2 for D (6 bases). The germline V gene has CDR1 MNHEY and CDR2 SMNVEV (reference sequence). Trimming removed 2 bases at V and 4 bases at J, with 15 bases between. The CDR3 is 15 residues long. This CDR3 is CASSLRWEVGYEQYF. The DNA for the CDR3 is TGTGCCAGCAGTTTACGATGGGAGGTTGGGTACGAGCAGTACTTC.

The chain carries TRBV6-1 and TRBJ2-7, with 7 bases identical to TRBD2. Germline values: CDR1 MNHNS, CDR2 SASEGT. The J segment lost 3 bases and the V segment lost 6 bases, leaving 11 bases of the junction unmatched. The CDR3 has 15 amino acids. In DNA form, the CDR3 reads TGTGCCAGCAGACTTTCTAGCGGTCTATTCTACGAGCAGTACTTC. As protein: CASRLSSGLFYEQYF.

This clone was observed a single time. A much larger clone differs by one base, so this may be a read error. The gene calls are TRBV11-1 and TRBJ1-4; unclear D gene. Germline V gene lookup returns CDR1 SGHAT and CDR2 FQDESV (reference sequence). The CDR3 is 13 residues long. The CDR3 coding sequence is TGTGTCAGCAGCTTTCGGACGAATGAAAAACTGTTTTTT. This encodes CVSSFRTNEKLFF.

The chain combines TRBV5-4 with TRBJ1-6; D is uncertain. The CDR3 runs to 14 residues. V gave up 0 bases and J gave up 5 bases, with 6 bases separating them. The germline gives CDR1 SGHNT, CDR2 YYREEE (reference sequence). CDR3 region: CASSLERDNSPLHF. The CDR3 DNA reads TGTGCCAGCAGCTTGGAGCGGGATAATTCACCCCTCCACTTT.

To note about this clone: Other DNA variants within this sample encode the same CDR3. The chain is built from TRBV9 and TRBJ2-3; possible D gene TRBD1, 5 bases. CDR3 length: 15 residues. The V end lost 2 bases, the J end lost 2 bases, and 12 bases lay between the germline ends. Germline loops: CDR1 SGDLS, CDR2 YYNGEE. The CDR3 nucleotides read TGTGCCAGCAGCGTTGGCGCAGGGATCACAGATACGCAGTATTTT. Its protein product is CASSVGAGITDTQYF.

The chain couples TRBV4-2 to TRBJ2-7, with no clear D. CDR3 length: 11 residues. Germline V lookup: CDR1 LGHNA, CDR2 YNFKEQ. Between the trimmed V and J ends, which lost 1 base and 5 bases, there was a span of 3 bases. CDR3 coding DNA: TGTGCCAGCAGCCAAGGGAACGAGCAGTACTTC. Its protein is CASSQGNEQYF.

The J gene is TRBJ2-1, the V gene TRBV7-2, with 10 nucleotides matching TRBD2. From germline, CDR1 is SGHTA and CDR2 FQGNSA. This CDR3 is 15 amino acids long. V shed 5 bases, J shed 2 bases, and the junction held 3 bases outside the gene matches. CDR3 protein: CASSLGLAAYNEQFF. Written as DNA, the CDR3 is TGTGCCAGCAGCCTAGGACTAGCGGCCTACAATGAGCAGTTCTTC.

About this clone: Different DNA sequences within this sample yield the same CDR3. The chain has TRBV20-1 and TRBJ2-1, with D unresolved. Trimming stripped 1 base from V and 4 bases from J, with 2 bases between. The CDR3 loop spans 11 amino acids. Germline CDR1 and CDR2: DFQATT and SNEGSKA (reference sequence). The CDR3 sequence: CSARAYNEQFF. The CDR3 DNA sequence: TGCAGTGCTAGAGCTTACAATGAGCAGTTCTTC.

The V gene is TRBV5-1, the J gene TRBJ2-5, with D unclear. The CDR3 runs to 15 residues. V gave up 2 bases and J gave up 4 bases, with 15 bases separating them. The germline CDR1 and CDR2 sequences are SGHRS and YFSETQ. Written as DNA, the CDR3 is TGCGCCAGCAGCTTCCGTAGTAATCTCGGAGAGACCCAGTACTTC. Translating gives CASSFRSNLGETQYF.

This chain connects TRBV5-1 to TRBJ2-5, with D tentatively TRBD2 (5 bases). This CDR3 comprises 13 residues. CDR1 is SGHRS, CDR2 YFSETQ, per germline. The V gene lost 4 bases and the J gene lost 1 base, with 8 bases spanning the gap. The CDR3 reads CASSGGPQETQYF. The CDR3 bases are TGCGCCAGCAGCGGAGGACCCCAAGAGACCCAGTACTTC.

The chain recombines TRBV4-2 with TRBJ2-1, with D possibly being TRBD2 (6 bases). V dropped 0 bases and J dropped 4 bases, with 16 bases sitting between them. From germline, CDR1 is LGHNA and CDR2 YNFKEQ. The CDR3 has 17 amino acids. DNA of the CDR3: TGTGCCAGCAGCCAAGATGTTGCGGGAAGCGCGTACAATGAGCAGTTCTTC. The encoded protein is CASSQDVAGSAYNEQFF.

The chain is built from TRBV6-1 and TRBJ1-1, with 8 bases matching TRBD1. CDR3 length: 14 amino acids. Per germline, CDR1 MNHNS and CDR2 SASEGT. With V trimmed by 2 bases and J by 6 bases, 5 bases remained unmatched. The CDR3 reads CASSEIQGVSEAFF. The CDR3 DNA sequence: TGTGCCAGCAGTGAAATACAGGGGGTATCTGAAGCTTTCTTT.

V usage is TRBV7-9 and J usage is TRBJ2-6, with 7 positions matching TRBD1. This CDR3 has 15 amino acids. V shed 2 bases, J shed 2 bases, and the junction held 0 bases outside the gene matches. Germline CDR1 and CDR2: SEHNR and FQNEAQ (reference sequence). The chain's CDR3 is CASSLTGAGANVLTF. The DNA of the CDR3 is TGTGCCAGCAGCTTAACAGGGGCTGGGGCCAACGTCCTGACTTTC. Full variable domain (rest looked up from reference TRBV7-9 and TRBJ2-6): DTGVSQNPRHKITKRGQNVTFRCDPISEHNRLYWYRQTLGQGPEFLTYFQNEAQLEKSRLLSDRFSAERPKGSFSTLEIQRTEQGDSAMYLCASSLTGAGANVLTFGAGSRLTVL.

V and J are TRBV7-3 and TRBJ2-1; the D is unclear. The CDR3 has 15 amino acids. CDR1 is SGHTA and CDR2 is FQGTGA in the germline V gene. V lost 1 base to trimming and J lost 3 bases, with 10 bases between them. In nucleotides, the CDR3 is TGTGCCAGCAGCTTAAGTCCCAGCTTCTACAATGAGCAGTTCTTC. Encoded protein: CASSLSPSFYNEQFF.

The rearrangement links TRBV6-1 to TRBJ2-7; D unclear. The CDR3 covers 12 residues. V gave up 4 bases and J gave up 4 bases, with 8 bases separating them. Germline V gene data show CDR1 as MNHNS and CDR2 as SASEGT. CDR3 region: CASSAYRYEQYF. Written as DNA, the CDR3 is TGTGCCAGCAGTGCCTACCGGTACGAGCAGTACTTC.

This clone appeared a single time. The chain carries TRBV7-2 and TRBJ1-2; D is unresolved. CDR3 length equals 13 residues. Trimming took off 1 base at V and 8 bases at J, with 11 bases between the two ends. Germline V gene sequence: CDR1 SGHTA, CDR2 FQGNSA. The CDR3 region has the DNA TGTGCCAGCAGCTTAGACCCCATCGGAGGCTACACCTTC. This codes for CASSLDPIGGYTF.

This clone came up many times. The chain carries TRBV12-5 and TRBJ2-5; maybe TRBD1 (6 bases). V dropped 5 bases and J dropped 2 bases, with 12 bases sitting between them. The V gene's germline CDR1 is LGHNT and CDR2 FRNRAP. The CDR3 is made up of 14 amino acids. The DNA of the CDR3 is TGTGCTAGTGGTACAGGGACCGAACAAGAGACCCAGTACTTC. Encoded protein: CASGTGTEQETQYF. Based on the CDR3 plus reference TRBV12-5 and TRBJ2-5, the full variable domain is DARVTQTPRHKVTEMGQEVTMRCQPILGHNTVFWYRQTMMQGLELLAYFRNRAPLDDSGMPKDRFSAEMPDATLATLKIQPSEPRDSAVYFCASGTGTEQETQYFGPGTRLLVL.